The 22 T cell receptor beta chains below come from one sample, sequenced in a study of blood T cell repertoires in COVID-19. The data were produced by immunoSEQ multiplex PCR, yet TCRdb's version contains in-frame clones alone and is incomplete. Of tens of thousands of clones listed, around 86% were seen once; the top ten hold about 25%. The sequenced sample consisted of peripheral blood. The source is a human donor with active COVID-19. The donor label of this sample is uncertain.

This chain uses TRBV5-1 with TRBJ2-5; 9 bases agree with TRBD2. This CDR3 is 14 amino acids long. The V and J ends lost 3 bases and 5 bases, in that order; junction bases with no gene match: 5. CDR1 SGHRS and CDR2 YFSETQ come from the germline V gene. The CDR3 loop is CASSSSSGAETQYF. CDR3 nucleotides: TGCGCCAGCAGCTCCTCTAGCGGGGCGGAGACCCAGTACTTC. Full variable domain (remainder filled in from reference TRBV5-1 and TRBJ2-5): KAGVTQTPRYLIKTRGQQVTLSCSPISGHRSVSWYQQTPGQGLQFLFEYFSETQRNKGNFPGRFSGRQFSNSRSEMNVSTLELGDSALYLCASSSSSGAETQYFGPGTRLLVL.

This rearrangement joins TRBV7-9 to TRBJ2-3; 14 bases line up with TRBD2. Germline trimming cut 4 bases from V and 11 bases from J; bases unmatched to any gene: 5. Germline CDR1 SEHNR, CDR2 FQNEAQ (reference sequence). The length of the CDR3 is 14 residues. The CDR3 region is CASSSGLAGVRQYF. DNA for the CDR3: TGTGCCAGCAGCTCGGGACTAGCGGGAGTTAGGCAGTATTTT.

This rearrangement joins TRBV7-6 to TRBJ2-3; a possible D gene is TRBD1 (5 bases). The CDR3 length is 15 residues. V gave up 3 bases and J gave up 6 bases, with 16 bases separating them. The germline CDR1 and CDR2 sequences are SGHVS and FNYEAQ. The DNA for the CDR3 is TGTGCCAGCAGCTTTCAGGGTACTCCCGGGGATACGCAGTATTTT. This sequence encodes CASSFQGTPGDTQYF.

The CDR3 spells CASSLSIQGARGYTF. In DNA, the CDR3 is TGTGCCAGCAGCTTATCAATCCAGGGCGCGAGGGGCTACACCTTC. This rearrangement joins TRBV5-4 to TRBJ1-2; a weak D match, TRBD1 (5 bases). The germline V gene has CDR1 SGHNT and CDR2 YYREEE (reference sequence). The ends were cut back, 2 bases at V and 8 bases at J, with 19 bases in the middle. The CDR3 consists of 15 residues.

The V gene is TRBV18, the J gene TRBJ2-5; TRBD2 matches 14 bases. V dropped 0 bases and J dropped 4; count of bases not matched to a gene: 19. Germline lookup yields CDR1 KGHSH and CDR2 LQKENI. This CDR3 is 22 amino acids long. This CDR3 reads CASSPPDRGRISGLAGGETQYF. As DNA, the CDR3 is TGTGCCAGCTCACCACCCGACAGGGGCCGGATCTCAGGACTAGCGGGAGGAGAGACCCAGTACTTC.

The CDR3 here is CASSPSAGENNSPLHF. The CDR3 DNA reads TGTGCCAGCAGTCCCTCGGCGGGGGAGAATAATTCACCCCTCCACTTT. The chain links TRBV27 to TRBJ1-6, with D possibly matching TRBD1 (5 bases). The germline gives CDR1 MNHEY, CDR2 SMNVEV (reference sequence). Trimming pared 5 bases from V and 5 bases from J, leaving 16 bases between. The CDR3 totals 16 residues.

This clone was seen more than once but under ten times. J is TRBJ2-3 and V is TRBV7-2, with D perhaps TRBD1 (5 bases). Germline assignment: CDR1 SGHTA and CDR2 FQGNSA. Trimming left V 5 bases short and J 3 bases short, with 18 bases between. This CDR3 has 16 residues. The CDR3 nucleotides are TGTGCCAGCAGCGCCCTTGGGCCCAAGGGGACAGATACGCAGTATTTT. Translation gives CASSALGPKGTDTQYF.

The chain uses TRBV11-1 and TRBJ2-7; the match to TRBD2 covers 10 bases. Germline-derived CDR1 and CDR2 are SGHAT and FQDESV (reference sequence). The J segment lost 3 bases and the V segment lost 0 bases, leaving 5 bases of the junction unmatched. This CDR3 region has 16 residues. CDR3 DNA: TGTGCCAGCAGCTTAGCCCGGCTAGCGGGAGTCTACGAGCAGTACTTC. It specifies CASSLARLAGVYEQYF.

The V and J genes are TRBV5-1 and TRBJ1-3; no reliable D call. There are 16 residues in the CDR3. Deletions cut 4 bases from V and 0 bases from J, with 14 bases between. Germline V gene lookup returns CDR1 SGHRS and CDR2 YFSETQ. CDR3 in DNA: TGCGCCAGCAGCCCCAAACAATTTCTCTCTGGAAACACCATATATTTT. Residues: CASSPKQFLSGNTIYF.

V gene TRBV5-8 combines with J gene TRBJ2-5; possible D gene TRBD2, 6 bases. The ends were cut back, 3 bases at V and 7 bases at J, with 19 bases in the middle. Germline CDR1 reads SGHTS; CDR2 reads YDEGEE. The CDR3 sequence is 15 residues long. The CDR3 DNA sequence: TGTGCCAGCAGCTGGGGGACGGACCGGGGAGGGACCCAGTACTTC. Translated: CASSWGTDRGGTQYF.

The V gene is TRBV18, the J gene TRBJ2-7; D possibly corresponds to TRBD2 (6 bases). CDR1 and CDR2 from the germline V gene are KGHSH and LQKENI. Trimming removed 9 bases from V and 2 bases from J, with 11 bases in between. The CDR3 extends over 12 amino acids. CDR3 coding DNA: TGTGCCAGTCGGACTACCGCCTACGAGCAGTACTTC. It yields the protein CASRTTAYEQYF. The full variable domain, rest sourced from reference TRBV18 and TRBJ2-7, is NAGVMQNPRHLVRRRGQEARLRCSPMKGHSHVYWYRQLPEEGLKFMVYLQKENIIDESGMPKERFSAEFPKEGPSILRIQQVVRGDSAAYFCASRTTAYEQYFGPGTRLTVT.

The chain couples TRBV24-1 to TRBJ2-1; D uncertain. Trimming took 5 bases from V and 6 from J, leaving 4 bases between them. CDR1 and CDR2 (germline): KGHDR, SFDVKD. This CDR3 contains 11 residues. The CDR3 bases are TGTGCCACCAGTGGCGGCAATGAGCAGTTCTTC. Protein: CATSGGNEQFF.

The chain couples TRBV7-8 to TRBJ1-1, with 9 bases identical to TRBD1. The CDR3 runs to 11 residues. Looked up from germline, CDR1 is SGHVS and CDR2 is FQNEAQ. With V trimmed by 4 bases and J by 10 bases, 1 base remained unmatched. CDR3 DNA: TGTGCCAGCAGCTCGACAGGGGGAGCTTTCTTT. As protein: CASSSTGGAFF.

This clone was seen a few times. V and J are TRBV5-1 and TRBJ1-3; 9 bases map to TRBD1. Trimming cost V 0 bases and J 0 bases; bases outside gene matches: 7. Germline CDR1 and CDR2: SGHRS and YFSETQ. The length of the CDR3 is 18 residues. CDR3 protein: CASSLEVGTGNSGNTIYF. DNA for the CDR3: TGCGCCAGCAGCTTGGAAGTCGGGACAGGGAACTCTGGAAACACCATATATTTT.

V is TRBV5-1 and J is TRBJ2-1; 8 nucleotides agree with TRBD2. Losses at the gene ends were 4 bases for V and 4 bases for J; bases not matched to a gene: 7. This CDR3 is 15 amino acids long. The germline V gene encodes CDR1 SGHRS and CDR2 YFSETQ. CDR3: CASSKSSGQYNEQFF. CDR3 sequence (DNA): TGCGCCAGCAGCAAGTCTAGCGGGCAGTACAATGAGCAGTTCTTC.

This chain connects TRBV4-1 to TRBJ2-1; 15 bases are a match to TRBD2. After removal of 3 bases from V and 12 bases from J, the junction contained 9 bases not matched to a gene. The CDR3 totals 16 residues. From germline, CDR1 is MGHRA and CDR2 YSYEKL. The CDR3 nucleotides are TGCGCCAGCAGCCAGCCGGGACTAGCGGGGGGCGGGGGGCAGTTCTTC. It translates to CASSQPGLAGGGGQFF.

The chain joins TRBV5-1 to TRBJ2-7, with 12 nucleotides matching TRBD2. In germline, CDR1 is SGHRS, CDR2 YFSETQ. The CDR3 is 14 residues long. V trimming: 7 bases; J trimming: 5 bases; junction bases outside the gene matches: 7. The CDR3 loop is CASSSRLAGDEQYF. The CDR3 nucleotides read TGCGCCAGCTCGTCAAGACTAGCGGGAGACGAGCAGTACTTC.

In DNA, the CDR3 is TGTGCCAGTAGTACCTCCGGGGGGGGCTTAAATTCACCCCTCCACTTT. Amino acids: CASSTSGGGLNSPLHF. The chain links TRBV19 to TRBJ1-6; D possibly corresponds to TRBD1 (6 bases). V was pared by 4 bases and J by 7 bases, with 17 bases between. The germline V gene has CDR1 LNHDA and CDR2 SQIVND (reference sequence). The CDR3 runs to 16 residues.

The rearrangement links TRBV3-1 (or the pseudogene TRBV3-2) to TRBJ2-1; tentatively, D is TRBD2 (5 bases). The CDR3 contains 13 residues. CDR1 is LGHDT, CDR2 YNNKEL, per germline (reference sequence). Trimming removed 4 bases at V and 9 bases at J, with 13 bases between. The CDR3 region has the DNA TGTGCCAGCAGCCTACTCGGGGTTAGTGAGCAGTTCTTC. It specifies CASSLLGVSEQFF.

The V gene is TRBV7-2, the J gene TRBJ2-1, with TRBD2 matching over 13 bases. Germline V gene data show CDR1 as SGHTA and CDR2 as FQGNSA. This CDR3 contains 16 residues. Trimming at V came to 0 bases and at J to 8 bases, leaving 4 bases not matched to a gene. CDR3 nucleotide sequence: TGTGCCAGCAGCTTAGCGCGACTAGCGGGAGGTGATGAGCAGTTCTTC. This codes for CASSLARLAGGDEQFF.

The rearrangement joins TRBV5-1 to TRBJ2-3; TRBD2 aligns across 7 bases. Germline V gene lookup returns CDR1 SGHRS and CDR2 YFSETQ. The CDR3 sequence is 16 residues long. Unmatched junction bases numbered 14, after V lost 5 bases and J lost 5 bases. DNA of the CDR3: TGCGCCAGCAGGTCCCCAGCGGGGCGTGCGGGAGATACGCAGTATTTT. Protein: CASRSPAGRAGDTQYF.

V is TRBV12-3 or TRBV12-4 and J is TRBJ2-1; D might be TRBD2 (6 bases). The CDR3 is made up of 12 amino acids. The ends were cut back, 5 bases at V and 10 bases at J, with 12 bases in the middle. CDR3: CASSMGGGEQFF. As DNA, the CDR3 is TGTGCCAGCAGTATGGGGGGTGGGGAGCAGTTCTTC.